One TCR beta chain is described in this entry. Generated by immunoSEQ multiplex PCR, the TCRdb table keeps only in-frame clones and is missing some. The sample has 150,000 to 180,000 clones, around 84% seen once. This sample was included in a study of blood T cell repertoires in COVID-19. Across the whole study: Spain, Italy and the United States supplied samples that represented acute and convalescent COVID-19.

The sequencing input was peripheral blood. The TCR sequence derives from a woman aged 45-65 years with acute or convalescent COVID-19.

The CDR3 region is CASSLVGQAIQETQYF. The CDR3 bases are TGTGCCAGCAGCTTAGTCGGTCAGGCCATACAAGAGACCCAGTACTTC. The chain couples TRBV7-2 to TRBJ2-5; the D is unclear. Germline V gene lookup returns CDR1 SGHTA and CDR2 FQGNSA. V was pared by 1 base and J by 2 bases, with 14 bases between. CDR3 size: 16 residues.